A selection of T cell receptor beta chains follows, all from one sample in a study of identifying expanded T cells in peripheral blood. Clones were sequenced by immunoSEQ multiplex PCR, and TCRdb holds only the in-frame ones, with some missing. The sample yields some 120,000 clones, 84% seen once. Material: blood. These receptors were taken from a person between 18 and 69 years old in good health. CDR3s include the opening cysteine and the closing phenylalanine or tryptophan. A D gene is named only where the DNA matches it firmly. Clone size is stated in some rows and not others, as once, few, many or a class when expanded.

>TRBV18|NA|TRBD1|TRBJ1-2
TGTGCCAGCTCACCAGGGACAGGAAATGGCTACACCTTC
CASSPGTGNGYTF
>TRBV10-3|NA|NA|TRBJ1-6
TGTGCCATCAGTGGGGCCAATTCACCCCTCCACTTT
CAISGANSPLHF
>TRBV4-1|NA|TRBD2|TRBJ2-7
TGCGCCAGCAGCCAGGATCCCGGGACTAGCGGGGGGAACGAGCAGTACTTC
CASSQDPGTSGGNEQYF
>TRBV4-3|NA|TRBD2|TRBJ2-7
TGCGCCAGCAGCCAAGATAGCGGGGGGGGAGCCTACGAGCAGTACTTC
CASSQDSGGGAYEQYF
>TRBV27|few|NA|TRBJ1-5
TGTGCCAGCAGTTTACAGGGCCGCAATCAGCCCCAGCATTTT
CASSLQGRNQPQHF
>TRBV5-8|NA|NA|TRBJ1-2
TGTGCCAGCAGCTTGGCCGACTATACCTATGGCTACACCTTC
CASSLADYTYGYTF
>TRBV29-1|NA|NA|TRBJ1-2
TGCAGCGTTGGCGGGACCCTCTATGGCTACACCTTC
CSVGGTLYGYTF
>TRBV10-3|once|TRBD1|TRBJ1-1
TGTGCCATCAGTGAGGGCAGGGGGGTCACTGAAGCTTTCTTT
CAISEGRGVTEAFF
>TRBV18|NA|NA|TRBJ1-3
TGTGCCAGCTCACCATCTCCGGGCCCCCATCCCATATATTTT
CASSPSPGPHPIYF
>TRBV2|NA|NA|TRBJ1-5
TGTGCCAGCAGTGGCGGAGGGACGTCCCGTAGCAATCAGCCCCAGCATTTT
CASSGGGTSRSNQPQHF
>TRBV19|NA|NA|TRBJ1-6
TGTGCCAGTAGGACGGACCGGGAGTCCTATAATTCACCCCTCCACTTT
CASRTDRESYNSPLHF
>TRBV19|NA|TRBD1|TRBJ1-2
TGTGCCAGTAGTATTAACGGACAGGCCAGCTACACCTTC
CASSINGQASYTF
>TRBV2|NA|NA|TRBJ1-2
TGTGCCAGCAGTGAAACCCCCCCGCAGGTAGACACCTTC
CASSETPPQVDTF
>TRBV9|few|NA|TRBJ2-5
TGTGCCAGCAGCCCACAGGGTCATCCGGGGGTAGGGACCCAGTACTTC
CASSPQGHPGVGTQYF
>TRBV5-6|NA|NA|TRBJ2-3
TGTGCCAGCAGCTTTCCAGGGGAGGGCACAGATACGCAGTATTTT
CASSFPGEGTDTQYF
>TRBV6-5|NA|NA|TRBJ1-5
TGTGCCAGCAGTTACGGCCGGGATTTCAATCAGCCCCAGCATTTT
CASSYGRDFNQPQHF
>TRBV15|NA|TRBD1|TRBJ2-7
TGTGCCACCAGCCCAGGGGGCTACGGCTCCTACGAGCAGTACTTC
CATSPGGYGSYEQYF
>TRBV5-1|NA|TRBD2|TRBJ2-4
TGCGCCAGCAGCCCCTCCATAGTTAGGGGAGGGAAAAACATTCAGTACTTC
CASSPSIVRGGKNIQYF
>TRBV9|NA|TRBD1|TRBJ2-1
TGTGCCAGCAGCCCGCGAATGAATCCCGGGACAGACAATGAGCAGTTCTTC
CASSPRMNPGTDNEQFF
>TRBV30|NA|NA|TRBJ2-7
TGTGCCTGGAGTCCCCCCCGACGGAAAAGCTCCTACGAGCAGTACTTC
CAWSPPRRKSSYEQYF
>TRBV25-1|NA|NA|TRBJ2-7
TGTGCCAGCAGTGCGACGGTCGAGCAGTACTTC
CASSATVEQYF
>TRBV7-8|NA|NA|TRBJ1-2
TGTGCCAGCAGCTTGGGGGGAGGTGGCTACACCTTC
CASSLGGGGYTF
>TRBV5-1|NA|TRBD1|TRBJ1-3
TGCGCCAGCAGCTTGTACGGTCGGGACAGGACGGACTCTGGAAACACCATATATTTT
CASSLYGRDRTDSGNTIYF
>TRBV5-1|NA|TRBD1|TRBJ2-1
TGCGCCAGCAGCCCCCGGGACAGCGAGGTAGGCAATGAGCAGTTCTTC
CASSPRDSEVGNEQFF
>TRBV9|few|TRBD1|TRBJ1-5
TGTGCCAGCAGCCTCACAGGGGATAGCAATCAGCCCCAGCATTTT
CASSLTGDSNQPQHF
>TRBV6-1|few|NA|TRBJ1-3
TGTGCCAGCAGTGAAGTGGGTATCTCTGGAAACACCATATATTTT
CASSEVGISGNTIYF
>TRBV4-3|few|TRBD1|TRBJ1-1
TGCGCCAGCAGCCAAGACGCCCGGACAGGGGGTTTAGAAGCTTTCTTT
CASSQDARTGGLEAFF
>TRBV11-2|NA|TRBD1|TRBJ1-6
TGTGCCAGCAGCCTCGGGACAGGGGGATCACCCCTCCACTTT
CASSLGTGGSPLHF
>TRBV7-8|once|NA|TRBJ1-3
TGTGCCAGCAGCTTAGGGGTACAGGGTCTATTTGGAAACACCATATATTTT
CASSLGVQGLFGNTIYF
>TRBV6-6|NA|NA|TRBJ2-7
TGTGCCAGCAGTTACTCGATCAGCGAGCAGTACTTC
CASSYSISEQYF
>TRBV4-3|NA|NA|TRBJ1-5
TGCGCCAGCAGCCAAGATGTGGGTGTCTCCTCGTTGCCCCAGCATTTT
CASSQDVGVSSLPQHF
>TRBV6-6|NA|NA|TRBJ1-6
TGTGCCAGCAGTGAGCAGGGTCCGGGTAATTCACCCCTCCACTTT
CASSEQGPGNSPLHF
>TRBV4-3|NA|TRBD2|TRBJ2-3
TGCGCCAGCAGCCAAGAGGGACTAGCGGGGGGAGATACGCAGTATTTT
CASSQEGLAGGDTQYF
>TRBV6-6|NA|NA|TRBJ2-6
TGTGCCAGCACCCCTACGTCCTCTGGGGCCAACGTCCTGACTTTC
CASTPTSSGANVLTF
>TRBV11-1|NA|NA|TRBJ1-1
TGTGCCAGCAGCTTACTTATGAACACTGAAGCTTTCTTT
CASSLLMNTEAFF
>TRBV2|NA|NA|TRBJ2-7
TGTGCCAGCAGTAACGACAGGCTGAGAGAGCAGTACTTC
CASSNDRLREQYF
>TRBV6-5|NA|NA|TRBJ2-7
TGTGCCAGCAGTTACGGGGACGACGAGCAGTACTTC
CASSYGDDEQYF
>TRBV7-6|NA|NA|TRBJ2-7
TGTGCCAGCAGCTTAGGCCCACAGGGCGGGGAGCAGTACTTC
CASSLGPQGGEQYF
>TRBV5-1|NA|NA|TRBJ2-2
TGCGCCAGCAGCGACCCCCAGAGAACCGGGGAGCTGTTTTTT
CASSDPQRTGELFF
>TRBV7-2|NA|TRBD1|TRBJ2-7
TGTGCCAGCAGTCCTCTCCGGGACAGTCCCTACGAGCAGTACTTC
CASSPLRDSPYEQYF
>TRBV9|once|TRBD1|TRBJ2-5
TGTGCCAGCAGGGGGGACAGTGAAGAGACCCAGTACTTC
CASRGDSEETQYF
>TRBV11-3|once|NA|TRBJ1-2
TGTGCCAGCAGCTTAGGTGGGAGCCTAACTAACTATGGCTACACCTTC
CASSLGGSLTNYGYTF
>TRBV27|few|NA|TRBJ2-7
TGTGCCAGCAGTGAGGGCCTCCCGAGCTCCTACGAGCAGTACTTC
CASSEGLPSSYEQYF
>TRBV18|NA|TRBD1|TRBJ1-2
TGTGCCAGCTCACCACCGGGCATAAGGGACAGGGCCTTCTATGGCTACACCTTC
CASSPPGIRDRAFYGYTF
>TRBV7-2|NA|NA|TRBJ1-4
TGTGCCAGCAGCCAGCGACAGGTCCGCAATGAAAAACTGTTTTTT
CASSQRQVRNEKLFF
>TRBV2|NA|NA|TRBJ2-5
TGTGCCAGCAGTGACCGAAGGACGGGTGTGCAGACCCAGTACTTC
CASSDRRTGVQTQYF
>TRBV30|NA|NA|TRBJ2-5
TGTGCCTGGGAACGGGGTGTGGCAGAGACCCAGTACTTC
CAWERGVAETQYF
>TRBV5-1|NA|NA|TRBJ2-7
TGCGCCAGCAGCTCGGGGGCGGGGAACTACGAGCAGTACTTC
CASSSGAGNYEQYF
>TRBV7-9|few|NA|TRBJ1-5
TGTGCCAGCAGCTTGATCAATCAGCCCCAGCATTTT
CASSLINQPQHF
>TRBV7-9|NA|NA|TRBJ1-2
TGTGCCAGCAGGCGGGGTTCCTTGGGCTACACCTTC
CASRRGSLGYTF